This T cell receptor beta chain was profiled in a study of cytomegalovirus exposure and HLA in healthy donors. The V gene's germline CDR1 is MDHEN and CDR2 SYDVKM. Trimming pared 5 bases from V and 2 bases from J, leaving 13 bases between. This CDR3 has 15 amino acids. This PCR relied on a set of 60 Vbeta primers and 13 Jbeta primers. Profiled with immunoSEQ multiplex PCR; TCRdb holds only in-frame clones, not every one. This repertoire shows around 200,000 clones, approximately 78% found once; its top ten account for around 2.7%. Findings and limits, study-wide: Highly shared sequence variants in one cluster were likely a sequencing artifact.

Comment on this clone: Its antigen is unidentified.

The rearrangement joins TRBV28 to TRBJ1-3; D is perhaps TRBD1 (5 bases). The sequence came from a woman aged 40-49 years in good health and CMV-seronegative. Sequencing was performed on PBMCs. The CDR3 loop is CASSASGRAGNTIYF. The CDR3 region has the DNA TGTGCCAGCAGTGCCTCAGGGAGGGCTGGAAACACCATATATTTT.